The entry below gives a single TCR beta chain sequence along with its context. Its target is unknown. V lost 4 bases to trimming and J lost 5 bases, with 20 bases between them. Germline lookup yields CDR1 LNHDA and CDR2 SQIVND (reference sequence). The CDR3 is 16 amino acids. Those patients who had chemo-refractory metastatic non-small-cell lung cancer were given focal radiation along with CTLA-4 blockade through ipilimumab. Data came from immunoSEQ multiplex PCR; TCRdb stores just in-frame clones and leaves some out. This table holds around 45,000 clones, around 76% found once. The entry originates in a study of radiotherapy plus CTLA-4 blockade in lung cancer. Whole-study results and caveats: TCR clones from tumors expanded in blood after radiotherapy plus ipilimumab.

This chain connects TRBV19 to TRBJ1-1, with TRBD1 as a possible D gene (6 bases). The source material was peripheral blood, sampled from a patient treated with radiotherapy plus ipilimumab. The receptor was isolated from a human donor with non-small cell lung cancer who had stable disease on radiotherapy plus ipilimumab. CDR3 bases: TGTGCCAGTAGTACCTCATCAGGGGCCTTTAGGACTGAAGCTTTCTTT. Its protein product is CASSTSSGAFRTEAFF.